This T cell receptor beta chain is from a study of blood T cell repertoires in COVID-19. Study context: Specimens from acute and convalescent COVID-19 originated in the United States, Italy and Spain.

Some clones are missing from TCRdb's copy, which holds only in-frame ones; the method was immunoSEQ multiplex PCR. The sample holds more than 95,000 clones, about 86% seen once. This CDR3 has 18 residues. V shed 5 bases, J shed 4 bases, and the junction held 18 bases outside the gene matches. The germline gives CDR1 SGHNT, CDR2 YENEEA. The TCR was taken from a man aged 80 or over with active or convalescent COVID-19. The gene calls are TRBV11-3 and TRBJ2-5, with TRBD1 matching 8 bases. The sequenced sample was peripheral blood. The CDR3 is CASSPGLSLGTGRETQYF. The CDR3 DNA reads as TGTGCCAGCAGCCCCGGCCTGAGCCTCGGGACAGGTCGAGAGACCCAGTACTTC.